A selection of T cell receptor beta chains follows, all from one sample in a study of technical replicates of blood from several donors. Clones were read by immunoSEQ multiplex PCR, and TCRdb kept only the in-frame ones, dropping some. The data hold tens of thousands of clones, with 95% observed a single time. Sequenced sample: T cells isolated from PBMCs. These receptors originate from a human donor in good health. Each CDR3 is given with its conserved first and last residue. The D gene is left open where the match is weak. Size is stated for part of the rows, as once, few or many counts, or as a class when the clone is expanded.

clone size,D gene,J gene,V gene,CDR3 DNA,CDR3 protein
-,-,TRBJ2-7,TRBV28,TGTGCCAGCAGTTCCCATCCCTACGAGCAGTACTTC,CASSSHPYEQYF
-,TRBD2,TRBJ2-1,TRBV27,TGTGCCAGCAGTTCCTCCGCGGGAGGGCCTTACAATGAGCAGTTCTTC,CASSSSAGGPYNEQFF
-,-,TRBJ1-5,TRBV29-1,TGCAGCGTTTCGGAGGGCGGGAATCAGCCCCAGCATTTT,CSVSEGGNQPQHF
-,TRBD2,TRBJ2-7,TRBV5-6,TGTGCCAGCAGCGTAGTTAAGGAGGGTAGCGGGGTCTACGAGCAGTACTTC,CASSVVKEGSGVYEQYF
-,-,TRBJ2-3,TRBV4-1,TGCGCCAGCAGCCAAGATGTTGGCGCTAGCGTTTACGATACGCAGTATTTT,CASSQDVGASVYDTQYF
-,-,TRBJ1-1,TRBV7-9,TGTGCCAGCAGCTTAGACCTGGGTACGGGAGCGACTGAAGCTTTCTTT,CASSLDLGTGATEAFF
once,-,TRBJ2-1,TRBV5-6,TGTGCCAGCAGCGCGGTGCCCCTCAGAGGGAAAAACTACAATGAGCAGTTCTTC,CASSAVPLRGKNYNEQFF
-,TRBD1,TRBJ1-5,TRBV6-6,TGTGCCAGCAGATCGGGACAGACCAATCAGCCCCAGCATTTT,CASRSGQTNQPQHF
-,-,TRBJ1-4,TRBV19,TGTGCCAGTACCCCACTGGGGGGGGATGAAAAACTGTTTTTT,CASTPLGGDEKLFF
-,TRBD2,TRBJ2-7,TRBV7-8,TGTGCCAGCAGCCCGTGGACTAGCGGGTTAAAGATAACCCACGAGCAGTACTTC,CASSPWTSGLKITHEQYF
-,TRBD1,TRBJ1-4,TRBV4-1,TGCGCCAGCAGCGGGTCCGGGACAGGGCTATTTAATGAAAAACTGTTTTTT,CASSGSGTGLFNEKLFF
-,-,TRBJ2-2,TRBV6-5,TGTGCCAGCAGTTGGGACAACCGGGAGCTGTTTTTT,CASSWDNRELFF
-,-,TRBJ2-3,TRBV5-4,TGTGCCAGCAGCTTGGAGGGGTCAGGACGGGGGACAGATACGCAGTATTTT,CASSLEGSGRGTDTQYF
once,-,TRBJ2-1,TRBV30,-,CAWSVGQGASVPFF
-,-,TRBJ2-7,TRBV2,TGTGCCAGCAGTAGAGGACAATTCTACGAGCAGTACTTC,CASSRGQFYEQYF
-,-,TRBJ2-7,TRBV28,TGTGCCAGCACCCACTCGTCCTACGAGCAGTACTTC,CASTHSSYEQYF
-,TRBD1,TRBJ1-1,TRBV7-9,TGTGCCAGCATCAAGGACAGGGATGGTCCTGAAGCTTTCTTT,CASIKDRDGPEAFF
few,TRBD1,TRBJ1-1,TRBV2,TGTGCCAGCAGGGAATACACAGGGGGCTCGACTGAAGCTTTCTTT,CASREYTGGSTEAFF
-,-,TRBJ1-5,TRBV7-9,TGTGCCAGCAGCTTAGGCAGGGTTGGCAATCAGCCCCAGCATTTT,CASSLGRVGNQPQHF
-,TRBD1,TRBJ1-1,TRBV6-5,TGTGCCAGCTCCGAACAGGGGGCTGACACTGAAGCTTTCTTT,CASSEQGADTEAFF
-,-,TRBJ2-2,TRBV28,TGTGCCAGCAGAACAATCGAAAGGGGTCCCGGGGAGCTGTTTTTT,CASRTIERGPGELFF
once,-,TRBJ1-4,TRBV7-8,TGTGCCAGCAGCGGGAGGACTTATCTTTTTGAAAAACTGTTTTTT,CASSGRTYLFEKLFF
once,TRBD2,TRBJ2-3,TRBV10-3,TGTGCCATCAGTGAGTCGGGGGCTTCGGGACTAGCAAGAGATACGCAGTATTTT,CAISESGASGLARDTQYF
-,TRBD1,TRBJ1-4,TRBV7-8,TGTGCCAGCATGGGACAGCGTGAAAAACTGTTTTTT,CASMGQREKLFF
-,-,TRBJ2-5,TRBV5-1,TGCGCCAGCAGCTTGGGCCAGGTCCAAGAGACCCAGTACTTC,CASSLGQVQETQYF
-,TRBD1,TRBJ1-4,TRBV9,TGTGCCAGCAGCGTGGGGACAGGCGCAACTAATGAAAAACTGTTTTTT,CASSVGTGATNEKLFF
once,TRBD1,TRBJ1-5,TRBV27,TGTGCCAGCCAGAGGACAGGACAAGGAAGCAATCAGCCCCAGCATTTT,CASQRTGQGSNQPQHF
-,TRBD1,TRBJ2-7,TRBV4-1,TGCGCCAGCAGCCAAGAGGGACAGGGAGTAAACGAGCAGTACTTC,CASSQEGQGVNEQYF
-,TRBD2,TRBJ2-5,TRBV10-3,TGTGCCATCAATTCGGCTAGCGGAAAAGAGACCCAGTACTTC,CAINSASGKETQYF
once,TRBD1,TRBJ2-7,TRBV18,TGTGCCAGCTCACCCGGGACAGACTACGAGCAGTACTTC,CASSPGTDYEQYF
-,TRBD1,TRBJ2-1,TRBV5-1,TGCGCCAGCAGCTTTGACAGGGGGATCTACAATGAGCAGTTCTTC,CASSFDRGIYNEQFF
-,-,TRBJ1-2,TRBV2,TGTGCCATACGCCCGACTGACTATGGCTACACCTTC,CAIRPTDYGYTF
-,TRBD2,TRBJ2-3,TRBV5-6,TGTGCCAGCCGGGTGCTTGCGGGGGGCTGGGTAGATACGCAGTATTTT,CASRVLAGGWVDTQYF
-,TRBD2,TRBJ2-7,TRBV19,TGTGCCAGTTCCCCCGGGCTAGCGGGAGGGCACGAGCAGTACTTC,CASSPGLAGGHEQYF
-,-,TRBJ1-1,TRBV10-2,TGCGCCAGCAGAAAGGAACAGGGATGGAACACTGAAGCTTTCTTT,CASRKEQGWNTEAFF
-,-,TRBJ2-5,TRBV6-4,TGTGCCAGCAGTGACTCGGACACAGGGACCCAGTACTTC,CASSDSDTGTQYF
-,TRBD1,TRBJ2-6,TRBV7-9,TGTGCCAGCAGCCCCCGGACAGGGTCCACACTCTCTGGGGCCAACGTCCTGACTTTC,CASSPRTGSTLSGANVLTF
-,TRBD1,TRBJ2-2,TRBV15,TGTGCCACCAGCAGAGATGGGACAGGCGGGGAGCTGTTTTTT,CATSRDGTGGELFF
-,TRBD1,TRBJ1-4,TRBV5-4,TGTGCCAGCAGCCCTCGGACAGGGGCGGCAACTAATGAAAAACTGTTTTTT,CASSPRTGAATNEKLFF
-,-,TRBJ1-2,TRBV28,TGTGCCAGCAGCCGACAGGCAGGAGATGCTAACTATGGCTACACCTTC,CASSRQAGDANYGYTF
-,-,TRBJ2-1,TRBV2,TGTGCCAGCAGTGACATACCAGACAATGAGCAGTTCTTC,CASSDIPDNEQFF
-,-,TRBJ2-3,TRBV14,TGTGCCAGCAGCCAGTCCGGAGATACGCAGTATTTT,CASSQSGDTQYF
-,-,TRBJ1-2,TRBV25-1,TGTGCCAGCAGGTCATTTGACTATGGCTACACCTTC,CASRSFDYGYTF
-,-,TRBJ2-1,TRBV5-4,TGTGCCAGCAGCCCTTACGGGAACACCTGGGGCAATGAGCAGTTCTTC,CASSPYGNTWGNEQFF
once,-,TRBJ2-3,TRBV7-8,TGTGCCAGCAGCTTTCTGGGAGGCACAGGAGATACGCAGTATTTT,CASSFLGGTGDTQYF
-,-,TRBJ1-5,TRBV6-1,TGTGCCAGCAGTACGGGACTCCTCCGGGATCAGCCCCAGCATTTT,CASSTGLLRDQPQHF
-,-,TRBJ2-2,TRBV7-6,TGTGCCAGCAGCTCGAACTTGAAGGGGACCGGGGAGCTGTTTTTT,CASSSNLKGTGELFF
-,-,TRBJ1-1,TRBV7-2,TGTGCCAGCAGCCCTTATATGAACACTGAAGCTTTCTTT,CASSPYMNTEAFF
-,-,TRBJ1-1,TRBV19,TGTGCCACTGAGGGTGGCCTGGAAGCTTTCTTT,CATEGGLEAFF
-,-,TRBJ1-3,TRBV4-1,TGCGCCAGCAGCCGGGAACAGGCCTCTGGAAACACCATATATTTT,CASSREQASGNTIYF
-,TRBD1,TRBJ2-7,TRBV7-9,TGTGCCAGCAGCTTCGACAGGGCTCAGCAGTACTTC,CASSFDRAQQYF
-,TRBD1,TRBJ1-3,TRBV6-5,TGTGCCAGCAGCCTTGGACAGGGGGTGGGAAACACCATATATTTT,CASSLGQGVGNTIYF
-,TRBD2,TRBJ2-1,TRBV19,TGTGCCAGTTCCAGCGTAGCGGGGGTCAACAATGAGCAGTTCTTC,CASSSVAGVNNEQFF
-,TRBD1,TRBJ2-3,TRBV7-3,TGTGCCAGCAGCTTGTCGGGGACAGGGGCAGATACGCAGTATTTT,CASSLSGTGADTQYF
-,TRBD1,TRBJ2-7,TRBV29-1,TGCAGCGTTGGGGCCGGACAGGGTTCCTACGAGCAGTACTTC,CSVGAGQGSYEQYF
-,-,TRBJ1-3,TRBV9,TGTGCCAGCAGCCCGGTAGACAGGGGAAACACCATATATTTT,CASSPVDRGNTIYF
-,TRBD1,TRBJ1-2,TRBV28,TGTGCCAGCACCCAGGGGGGCTATGGCTACACCTTC,CASTQGGYGYTF